The 11 T cell receptor beta chains presented below share a single source sample, sequenced in a study of metastatic and nonmetastatic thyroid tumors. TCRdb re-processed the PCR reads through MiXCR. Seen here are tens of thousands of clones, 18% observed once, and the top ten hold over 10%. Before thyroid surgery, none of the patients had received any treatment. Material: blood. These receptors all come from a male donor with papillary thyroid cancer or a benign thyroid nodule (not recorded which). Some clones in this sample may be carry-over from other donors' samples.

In this sample, this clone turned up many times. The J gene is TRBJ1-1, the V gene TRBV6-1, with TRBD1 identical over 9 bases. The V segment lost 8 bases and the J segment 1 base; nucleotides outside the gene matches: 14. Germline CDR1 is MNHNS and CDR2 is SASEGT. The CDR3 extends over 17 amino acids. CDR3 protein: CASPRGQGVERNTEAFF. In DNA form, the CDR3 reads TGTGCCAGCCCTCGGGGACAGGGCGTCGAACGGAACACTGAAGCTTTCTTT.

This clone was detected many times. The chain links TRBV27 to TRBJ2-1; TRBD1 matches 10 bases. This CDR3 has 14 amino acids. CDR1 is MNHEY and CDR2 is SMNVEV in the germline V gene (reference sequence). Germline trimming cut 6 bases from V and 3 bases from J; bases unmatched to any gene: 2. The CDR3 reads CASSRTGGYNEQFF. CDR3 coding DNA: TGTGCCAGCAGCCGGACAGGGGGCTACAATGAGCAGTTCTTC.

As regards this clone: The junction departs from germline at one end; a sequencing error may be responsible. The chain is built from TRBV4-1 and TRBJ2-1; perhaps TRBD2 as D (6 bases). Per the germline V gene, CDR1 is MGHRA and CDR2 is YSYEKL. The CDR3 is 15 residues long. The CDR3 sequence: CSSSQEKRVNNEQFF. The CDR3, as DNA: TGCTCCAGCAGCCAAGAGAAGCGGGTGAATAATGAGCAGTTCTTC.

There are many counts of this clone. This chain joins TRBV7-3 and TRBJ1-1, with D tentatively TRBD1 (5 bases). V was pared by 0 bases and J by 4 bases, with 12 bases between. Germline V gene lookup returns CDR1 SGHTA and CDR2 FQGTGA. The CDR3 totals 15 residues. The CDR3 loop is CASSLTQGRSTEAFF. In DNA, the CDR3 is TGTGCCAGCAGCTTAACGCAGGGACGGAGCACTGAAGCTTTCTTT. Together with reference TRBV7-3 and TRBJ1-1, the CDR3 gives the full variable domain: GAGVSQTPSNKVTEKGKYVELRCDPISGHTALYWYRQSLGQGPEFLIYFQGTGAADDSGLPNDRFFAVRPEGSVSTLKIQRTERGDSAVYLCASSLTQGRSTEAFFGQGTRLTVV.

Of note for this clone: This likely comes from a read error, as the CDR3 has no conserved phenylalanine or tryptophan at its end. The CDR3 nucleotides are TGTGCCAGCACCCAGAGATCGGGAGCATACAACGAGCAGTTCTGC. This encodes CASTQRSGAYNEQFC. The chain links TRBV25-1 to TRBJ2-1; D is perhaps TRBD2 (6 bases). The CDR3 length is 15 residues. Per the germline V gene, CDR1 is MGHDK and CDR2 is SYGVNS.

This clone occurred a few times. The chain recombines TRBV6-1 with TRBJ1-5; D call uncertain. Trimming cost V 4 bases and J 6 bases, with 7 bases left between them. Germline-derived CDR1 and CDR2 are MNHNS and SASEGT. The CDR3 spans 12 residues. The CDR3 region has the DNA TGTGCCAGCAGTGTGGCAGTTCAGCCCCAGCATTTT. Amino acids: CASSVAVQPQHF.

This clone was picked up many times. The chain combines TRBV12-3 or TRBV12-4 with TRBJ2-7; 8 nucleotides align to TRBD1. The CDR3 is made up of 14 amino acids. V lost 5 bases to trimming and J lost 2 bases; unmatched junction nucleotides: 5. The CDR3 reads CASSLQGVTYEQYF. CDR3 sequence (DNA): TGTGCCAGCAGTCTACAGGGGGTAACCTACGAGCAGTACTTC.

This rearrangement joins TRBV6-1 to TRBJ2-1; 12 bases align to TRBD2. The CDR3 runs 15 residues. With 5 bases clipped from V and 7 bases from J, the junction kept 6 bases outside the gene matches. CDR1 is MNHNS and CDR2 is SASEGT in the germline V gene. CDR3 DNA: TGTGCCAGCAGTAGACTAGCGGGAGTTTATAATGAGCAGTTCTTC. It translates to CASSRLAGVYNEQFF.

At least ten counts were recorded for this clone. The V gene is TRBV5-1, the J gene TRBJ2-2; D might be TRBD2 (6 bases). Deletions cut 4 bases from V and 1 base from J, with 11 bases between. Germline V CDR1 and CDR2: SGHRS, YFSETQ. The CDR3 covers 15 residues. The CDR3 nucleotides read TGCGCCAGCAGCCGCGGGGCGGGGAACACCGGGGAGCTGTTTTTT. Translating gives CASSRGAGNTGELFF. Full variable domain (rest looked up from reference TRBV5-1 and TRBJ2-2): KAGVTQTPRYLIKTRGQQVTLSCSPISGHRSVSWYQQTPGQGLQFLFEYFSETQRNKGNFPGRFSGRQFSNSRSEMNVSTLELGDSALYLCASSRGAGNTGELFFGEGSRLTVL.

This clone was counted at least ten times. V is TRBV11-3 and J is TRBJ2-1; TRBD2 matches at 14 bases. Per germline, CDR1 SGHNT and CDR2 YENEEA. The CDR3 consists of 16 residues. After removal of 5 bases from V and 9 bases from J, the junction contained 9 bases not matched to a gene. CDR3 nucleotides: TGTGCCAGCAGCGCCGGACTAGCGGGAGGTAGGAGTGAGCAGTTCTTC. Protein product: CASSAGLAGGRSEQFF.

The sample holds many counts of this clone. The chain is built from TRBV20-1 and TRBJ1-3; no clear D. Per germline, CDR1 DFQATT and CDR2 SNEGSKA (reference sequence). V was pared by 1 base and J by 4 bases, with 11 bases between. This CDR3 has 14 amino acids. CDR3 nucleotides: TGCAGTGCTAGAGCTGCGGGAAGGGGAAACACCATATATTTT. Protein sequence: CSARAAGRGNTIYF.